Below, 17 T cell receptor beta chains from the same sample are listed, as sequenced in a study of glioma-infiltrating T cells. TCR alpha and beta CDR3 regions were amplified from RNA using iRepertoire nested multiplex PCR. TCRdb redid the calling of the multiplex PCR reads with MiXCR, one entry per CDR3 protein. Altogether approximately 93,000 distinct CDR3 sequences are present, roughly 40% being singletons, with the ten largest covering 30% to 40%. The sample comprised glioma tissue, nonneoplastic brain tissue, or PBMCs (not recorded which). The receptor source for this set is a human donor with low-grade glioma or glioblastoma, undergoing nonglioma brain surgery, or in good health (not recorded which).

In its sample, this clonotype was seen many times. This chain links TRBV6-2 or TRBV6-3 with TRBJ2-7; 10 bases agree with TRBD2. V was clipped by 2 bases and J by 4 bases; unmatched bases: 5. There are 15 residues in the CDR3. Germline V gene lookup returns CDR1 MNHEY and CDR2 SVGEGT. The DNA of the CDR3 is TGTGCCAGCAGTTACGTGGCTAGCGGGGGTTACGAGCAGTACTTC. Translation gives CASSYVASGGYEQYF.

With respect to this clonotype: This could be a read error, since a much larger clone is one nucleotide away. The CDR3 bases are TGTGCCAGCAGCTTCGGGACAGGGGAGGGCTACGAGCAGTACTTC. Translating gives CASSFGTGEGYEQYF. The chain recombines TRBV27 with TRBJ2-7; 10 bases are a match to TRBD1. The CDR3 runs to 15 residues. The J segment lost 3 bases and the V segment lost 6 bases, leaving 8 bases of the junction unmatched. CDR1 is MNHEY, CDR2 SMNVEV, per germline (reference sequence).

This clonotype was seen many times. The chain couples TRBV4-3 to TRBJ2-3; no clear D. Trimming stripped 1 base from V and 4 bases from J, with 6 bases between. This CDR3 is 13 amino acids long. Germline loops: CDR1 LGHNA, CDR2 YSLEER. The CDR3 reads CASSQVLSDTQYF. DNA for the CDR3: TGCGCCAGCAGCCAAGTTTTATCAGATACGCAGTATTTT.

This clonotype was seen ten or more times. The V call is TRBV12-3 or TRBV12-4, the J call TRBJ1-1; tentatively, D is TRBD1 (5 bases). With 7 bases removed from V and 2 bases from J, the gap between germline ends came to 20 bases. The CDR3 spans 16 residues. The DNA for the CDR3 is TGTGCCAGCAATCTGCACCCGGGCAGGGACAACACTGAAGCTTTCTTT. Protein product: CASNLHPGRDNTEAFF.

To note about this clonotype: The CDR3 does not close with the conserved phenylalanine or tryptophan, likely indicating a read error. The CDR3 sequence: CASSLAGVPASTDTQYS. Written as DNA, the CDR3 is TGTGCCAGCAGCTTGGCGGGGGTCCCCGCTAGCACAGATACGCAGTATTCT. The chain couples TRBV5-4 to TRBJ2-3, with D possibly matching TRBD2 (6 bases). The ends were cut back, 0 bases at V and 0 bases at J, with 14 bases in the middle. CDR1 is SGHNT, CDR2 YYREEE, per germline (reference sequence). The CDR3 is made up of 17 amino acids.

This clonotype has at least ten counts. This chain connects TRBV29-1 to TRBJ1-3; 7 nucleotides agree with TRBD1. Trimming removed 7 bases from V and 0 bases from J; junction bases left unmatched: 6. The CDR3 has 14 residues. Germline CDR1 is SQVTM and CDR2 is ANQGSEA. The CDR3 sequence: CSAAGTDSGNTIYF. The CDR3, as DNA: TGCAGCGCCGCTGGGACAGACTCTGGAAACACCATATATTTT.

This chain uses TRBV6-6 with TRBJ1-2, with 10 nucleotides matching TRBD1. V gave up 8 bases and J gave up 2 bases; unmatched junction bases: 11. CDR1 and CDR2 (germline): MNHNY, SVGAGI (reference sequence). This CDR3 is 16 amino acids long. Written as DNA, the CDR3 is TGTGCCAGCGACGGGACAGGGGTCCCCATAAACTATGGCTACACCTTC. Its protein is CASDGTGVPINYGYTF.

CDR3 nucleotide sequence: TGCAGCACTAGAGCTACTGAAAAACTGTTTTTT. It is translated as CSTRATEKLFF. The J gene is TRBJ1-4, the V gene TRBV20-1; D gene unclear. Germline CDR1 and CDR2: DFQATT and SNEGSKA (reference sequence). The CDR3 covers 11 residues.

In this sample, this clonotype turned up a few times. The chain combines TRBV11-2 with TRBJ2-6; 11 nucleotides match TRBD1. Trimming at V came to 4 bases and at J to 4 bases, leaving 6 bases not matched to a gene. Looked up from germline, CDR1 is SGHAT and CDR2 is FQNNGV. The CDR3 is made up of 17 amino acids. CDR3 nucleotide sequence: TGTGCCAGCAGCTCCGGGACAGGGGGATCCGGGGCCAACGTCCTGACTTTC. Its translation: CASSSGTGGSGANVLTF. Variable domain in full (rest from reference TRBV11-2 and TRBJ2-6): EAGVAQSPRYKIIEKRQSVAFWCNPISGHATLYWYQQILGQGPKLLIQFQNNGVVDDSQLPKDRFSAERLKGVDSTLKIQPAKLEDSAVYLCASSSGTGGSGANVLTFGAGSRLTVL.

This clonotype was counted at least ten times. This chain joins TRBV2 and TRBJ2-1; D call uncertain. CDR3 length equals 13 residues. V was trimmed by 3 bases and J by 3 bases, leaving 6 bases between them. The germline CDR1 and CDR2 sequences are SNHLY and FYNNEI. CDR3 sequence: CASSETGYNEQFF. DNA for the CDR3: TGTGCCAGCAGTGAGACCGGCTACAATGAGCAGTTCTTC.

The rearrangement uses TRBV7-6 and TRBJ2-7, with 11 bases aligning to TRBD2. The germline V gene has CDR1 SGHVS and CDR2 FNYEAQ. The length of the CDR3 is 14 residues. The V segment lost 5 bases and the J segment 4 bases; nucleotides outside the gene matches: 4. In DNA form, the CDR3 reads TGTGCCAGCAGCGCTAGCGGGGGGCATTACGAGCAGTACTTC. Amino acid sequence: CASSASGGHYEQYF.

Details on this clonotype: At one of its ends the junction is not consistent with the germline gene, which may arise from a read error. The CDR3 DNA sequence: TGCAGTGCCAATAACGACAGGGCAGAGACCCAGAACTTC. Translation: CSANNDRAETQNF. This chain joins TRBV20-1 and TRBJ2-5, with 7 bases aligning to TRBD1. The germline V gene has CDR1 DFQATT and CDR2 SNEGSKA (reference sequence). This CDR3 contains 13 residues.

The table lists this clonotype with many counts. The chain combines TRBV7-6 with TRBJ2-1; the match to TRBD2 covers 11 bases. The V segment lost 2 bases and the J segment 7 bases; nucleotides outside the gene matches: 13. This CDR3 is built from 18 residues. The germline CDR1 and CDR2 sequences are SGHVS and FNYEAQ. CDR3 region: CASSLLVVSSGGANEQFF. CDR3 nucleotides: TGTGCCAGCAGCTTACTGGTGGTCAGTAGCGGGGGGGCGAATGAGCAGTTCTTC.

In this sample, this clonotype turned up many times. This chain uses TRBV10-3 with TRBJ2-3; D ambiguous. Germline CDR1 and CDR2: ENHRY and SYGVKD. Trimming removed 5 bases from V and 0 bases from J, with 12 bases in between. The CDR3 extends over 15 amino acids. CDR3 DNA sequence: TGTGCCATCAGTACAACTGTTGGGAGCACAGATACGCAGTATTTT. Its translation: CAISTTVGSTDTQYF.

This clonotype appeared once. This may be a read error, as it is one base from a much larger clone. This chain uses TRBV19 with TRBJ2-2, with unresolved D. The CDR3 runs to 14 residues. Germline V gene data show CDR1 as LNHDA and CDR2 as SQIVND (reference sequence). Between the trimmed V and J ends, which lost 7 bases and 1 base, there was a span of 10 bases. Here the CDR3 reads CASKERKNTGELFF. CDR3 nucleotide sequence: TGTGCCAGTAAGGAAAGAAAGAACACCGGGGAGCTGTTTTTT.

This clonotype was counted many times. V usage is TRBV12-3 or TRBV12-4 and J usage is TRBJ1-4; TRBD1 might be the D (6 bases). The CDR3 spans 14 residues. The V end lost 3 bases, the J end lost 5 bases, and 10 bases lay between the germline ends. Here the CDR3 reads CASSLRGLNEKLFF. The CDR3 bases are TGTGCCAGCAGTTTGCGGGGGCTAAATGAAAAACTGTTTTTT.

This clonotype was observed at least ten times. The chain joins TRBV20-1 to TRBJ2-7; a weak D match, TRBD2 (6 bases). Germline lookup yields CDR1 DFQATT and CDR2 SNEGSKA (reference sequence). CDR3 length: 16 amino acids. V was trimmed by 3 bases and J by 2 bases, leaving 20 bases between them. The DNA of the CDR3 is TGCAGTGCTAGGAAGTCGGCGGGATTAGTAGCCTACGAGCAGTACTTC. This translates into CSARKSAGLVAYEQYF.